This T cell receptor (beta chain) was sequenced during a study of Ad26.COV2.S vaccination and SARS-CoV-2 variants. CDR1 and CDR2 from the germline V gene are MNHEY and SMNVEV (reference sequence). The CDR3 consists of 14 residues. V was pared by 10 bases and J by 2 bases, with 17 bases between. Treatment indicated: around 19 received Ad26.COV2.S at low or high dose, single or two shots; five or six received placebo; per-sample allocation not given. Sampling happened 63 days after the first vaccine or placebo injection. The data were produced by immunoSEQ multiplex PCR, yet TCRdb's version contains in-frame clones alone and is incomplete. The sample carries 250,000 or so clones, roughly 87% recorded once.

This clonotype originated in a person aged 18-65 years who received the Ad26.COV2.S COVID-19 vaccine or a placebo. Sample: peripheral blood, taken in a trial of Ad26.COV2.S vaccine versus placebo. J is TRBJ1-1 and V is TRBV27; no clear D gene. The CDR3 region has the DNA TGTGCCACCTCCTTCGGCGGTTTCAACACTGAAGCTTTCTTT. The encoded protein is CATSFGGFNTEAFF.